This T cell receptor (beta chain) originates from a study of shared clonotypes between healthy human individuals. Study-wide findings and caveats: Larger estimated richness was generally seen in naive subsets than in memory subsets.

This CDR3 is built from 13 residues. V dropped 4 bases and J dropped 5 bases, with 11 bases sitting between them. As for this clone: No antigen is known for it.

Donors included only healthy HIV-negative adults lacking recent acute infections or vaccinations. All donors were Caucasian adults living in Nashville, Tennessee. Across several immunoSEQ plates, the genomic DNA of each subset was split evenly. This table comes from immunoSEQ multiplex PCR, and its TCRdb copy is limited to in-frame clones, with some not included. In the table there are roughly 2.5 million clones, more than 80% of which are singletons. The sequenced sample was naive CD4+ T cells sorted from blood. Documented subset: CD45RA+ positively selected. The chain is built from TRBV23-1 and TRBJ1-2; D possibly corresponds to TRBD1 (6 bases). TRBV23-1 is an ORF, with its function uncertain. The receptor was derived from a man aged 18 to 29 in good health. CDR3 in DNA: TGCGCCAGCAGTCTCCTCGGACAGTATGGCTACACCTTC. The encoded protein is CASSLLGQYGYTF.